The 13 T cell receptor beta chains presented below share a single source sample, sequenced in a study of blood T cell repertoires in COVID-19. Assay used: immunoSEQ multiplex PCR; TCRdb lists only in-frame clones, some missing. The table has roughly 130,000 clones, 80% to 90% seen once. Sequencing input: peripheral blood. The receptors shown here come from a man in his fifties or sixties with active or convalescent COVID-19.

The table lists this clone with a count of one. The V gene is TRBV28, the J gene TRBJ1-3, with TRBD1 as a possible D gene (5 bases). Looked up from germline, CDR1 is MDHEN and CDR2 is SYDVKM. Deletions cut 6 bases from V and 1 base from J, with 10 bases between. The CDR3 is 14 residues long. This CDR3 is CASRPTGSGNTIYF. CDR3 nucleotide sequence: TGTGCCAGCAGGCCTACAGGATCTGGAAACACCATATATTTT.

The chain carries TRBV29-1 and TRBJ2-1; possibly TRBD2 for D (5 bases). Deletions cut 6 bases from V and 1 base from J, with 13 bases between. The CDR3 sequence is 14 residues long. Germline-derived CDR1 and CDR2 are SQVTM and ANQGSEA. The CDR3 nucleotides read TGCAGCGTCCGAAGCGGACTTTCCTACAATGAGCAGTTCTTC. This encodes CSVRSGLSYNEQFF.

The chain has TRBV24-1 and TRBJ1-5; 7 nucleotides align to TRBD1. CDR1 and CDR2 from the germline V gene are KGHDR and SFDVKD. The V segment lost 5 bases and the J segment 3 bases; nucleotides outside the gene matches: 6. The CDR3 runs 15 residues. The CDR3 coding sequence is TGTGCCACCAGTGGAGCCAGGGGGGACAATCAGCCCCAGCATTTT. It specifies CATSGARGDNQPQHF.

V usage is TRBV9 and J usage is TRBJ2-3; D call uncertain. Deletions cut 0 bases from V and 4 bases from J, with 9 bases between. The CDR3 spans 14 residues. Looked up from germline, CDR1 is SGDLS and CDR2 is YYNGEE. The CDR3 is CASSVAGTSDTQYF. The CDR3 region has the DNA TGTGCCAGCAGCGTAGCTGGTACTTCAGATACGCAGTATTTT.

The gene calls are TRBV28 and TRBJ1-5; 11 bases fit TRBD1. The CDR3 is 16 amino acids. Germline V gene data show CDR1 as MDHEN and CDR2 as SYDVKM. Germline trimming cut 3 bases from V and 4 bases from J; bases unmatched to any gene: 5. This CDR3 is CASSFRGQGGNQPQHF. CDR3 coding DNA: TGTGCCAGCAGTTTTAGGGGACAGGGGGGGAATCAGCCCCAGCATTTT.

The V and J genes are TRBV9 and TRBJ1-6; D not resolved. CDR1 SGDLS and CDR2 YYNGEE come from the germline V gene. CDR3 length equals 13 residues. V lost 3 bases to trimming and J lost 10 bases, with 11 bases between them. The CDR3 DNA sequence: TGTGCCAGCAGCGCCACCCCGGTATCACCCCTCCACTTT. Translating gives CASSATPVSPLHF.

The table lists this clone with a few counts. The rearrangement uses TRBV4-1 and TRBJ2-5, with 10 bases aligning to TRBD2. Trimming removed 4 bases from V and 9 bases from J; junction bases left unmatched: 11. This CDR3 is 15 amino acids long. CDR1 is MGHRA and CDR2 is YSYEKL in the germline V gene. The DNA for the CDR3 is TGCGCCAGCAGCCCCACCTCTAGCGGGAGCCTGCCCCAGTACTTC. It encodes CASSPTSSGSLPQYF.

This chain connects TRBV11-3 to TRBJ2-2; D possibly corresponds to TRBD1 (5 bases). CDR3 size: 14 residues. CDR1 SGHNT and CDR2 YENEEA come from the germline V gene. V lost 1 base to trimming and J lost 5 bases, with 8 bases between them. The CDR3 DNA reads as TGTGCCAGCAGCTTAGTAGCAGGGACCGGGGAGCTGTTTTTT. This gives the protein CASSLVAGTGELFF.

This clone is a singleton in its sample. The rearrangement joins TRBV19 to TRBJ2-3; 8 nucleotides agree with TRBD1. From germline, CDR1 is LNHDA and CDR2 SQIVND (reference sequence). The CDR3 sequence is 16 residues long. The V segment lost 1 base and the J segment 3 bases; nucleotides outside the gene matches: 6. CDR3 coding DNA: TGTGCCAGTAGTATAGCTAGGACAGGGAGTACAGATACGCAGTATTTT. Amino acid sequence: CASSIARTGSTDTQYF.

V and J are TRBV6-5 and TRBJ1-6; D ambiguous. V dropped 3 bases and J dropped 13 bases, with 10 bases sitting between them. Germline V gene data show CDR1 as MNHEY and CDR2 as SVGAGI. The CDR3 is 12 residues long. The CDR3 DNA reads as TGTGCCAGCAGTTATTACGGGAACCCCCTCCACTTT. Its protein is CASSYYGNPLHF.

V is TRBV5-5 and J is TRBJ1-4; a weak D match, TRBD1 (6 bases). In germline, CDR1 is SGHKS, CDR2 YYEKEE (reference sequence). Trimming shortened V by 1 base and J by 1 base, and 14 bases separated the two germline ends. This CDR3 is 17 amino acids long. This chain's CDR3 is CASSLLQGSGTNEKLFF. CDR3 bases: TGTGCCAGCAGCTTGCTCCAGGGGAGTGGAACTAATGAAAAACTGTTTTTT.

J is TRBJ2-5 and V is TRBV6-2 or TRBV6-3, with 7 positions matching TRBD1. V was pared by 6 bases and J by 1 base, with 8 bases of the junction left unmatched. Germline V gene sequence: CDR1 MNHEY, CDR2 SVGEGT. The CDR3 extends over 15 amino acids. This chain's CDR3 is CASSVGAGGQETQYF. CDR3 nucleotide sequence: TGTGCCAGCAGCGTAGGAGCAGGGGGCCAAGAGACCCAGTACTTC.

This sequence joins TRBV15 and TRBJ2-1; 9 bases are shared with TRBD2. CDR3 length: 18 amino acids. Germline V gene lookup returns CDR1 LNHNV and CDR2 YYDKDF (reference sequence). J gave up 6 bases and V 0 bases, and 12 bases lay outside the gene matches. CDR3 sequence: CATSRDSSGLAIRNEQFF. The DNA of the CDR3 is TGTGCCACCAGCAGAGACTCTTCGGGACTAGCCATCCGCAATGAGCAGTTCTTC.